These T cell receptor beta chains were read from a single sample in a study of blood T cell repertoires in COVID-19. The assay was immunoSEQ multiplex PCR, and TCRdb's table has in-frame clones only and misses some. The sample has about 120,000 clones, roughly 83% seen once. The material sequenced was peripheral blood. The receptors were gathered from a man aged 25-45 years with acute or convalescent COVID-19. The CDR3 runs from the conserved cysteine through the conserved F or W. A D gene is named only where the DNA matches it firmly. Not all rows give a size; the values are once, few, many and, for expanded clones, a class.

CDR3,DNA,size,J,V,D
CASSVSTAAYNYGYTF,TGTGCCAGCAGCGTATCGACGGCGGCGTATAACTATGGCTACACCTTC,NA,TRBJ1-2,TRBV9,NA
CASSQAGGRGQGFF,TGTGCCAGCAGCCAAGCCGGCGGGAGGGGTCAGGGGTTCTTC,NA,TRBJ2-1,TRBV3-1/TRBV3-2,TRBD2
CASSPRGGWQETQYF,TGTGCCAGCAGCCCCCGGGGGGGCTGGCAAGAGACCCAGTACTTC,NA,TRBJ2-5,TRBV7-3,TRBD2
CASSPSHSAGAYNEQFF,TGTGCCAGCAGCCCCTCTCATTCCGCGGGAGCCTACAATGAGCAGTTCTTC,NA,TRBJ2-1,TRBV9,TRBD2
CASSITGGTYNEQFF,TGTGCCAGTAGTATCACAGGGGGCACCTACAATGAGCAGTTCTTC,NA,TRBJ2-1,TRBV19,TRBD1
CASSLEAENTEAFF,TGTGCCAGCAGCTTAGAGGCGGAGAACACTGAAGCTTTCTTT,NA,TRBJ1-1,TRBV7-8,NA
CASSPGGGGAEQFF,TGTGCCAGCAGCCCCGGGGGCGGGGGAGCTGAGCAGTTCTTC,once,TRBJ2-1,TRBV11-2,NA
CASSSTGGNTLYF,TGTGCCAGCAGTTCTACAGGGGGAAACACCCTATATTTT,NA,TRBJ1-3,TRBV6-5,TRBD1
CASSSPRRASGGRSGANVLTF,TGTGCCAGCAGTTCCCCACGCAGGGCTAGCGGGGGCCGTTCTGGGGCCAACGTCCTGACTTTC,NA,TRBJ2-6,TRBV27,TRBD2
CSVEDEQGREKLFF,TGCAGCGTTGAAGATGAGCAGGGTAGGGAAAAACTGTTTTTT,NA,TRBJ1-4,TRBV29-1,NA
CASRQSLSAFF,TGTGCCAGCCGACAGTCCCTTTCGGCTTTCTTT,NA,TRBJ1-1,TRBV28,NA
CASGSTYEQYF,TGTGCCAGTGGGAGCACCTACGAGCAGTACTTC,NA,TRBJ2-7,TRBV19,NA
CASSESAGADEQFF,TGCGCCAGCAGTGAGTCAGCGGGAGCGGATGAGCAGTTCTTC,few,TRBJ2-1,TRBV10-1,TRBD2
CASSFFYGMTYNEQFF,TGCGCCAGCAGCTTTTTCTACGGGATGACCTACAATGAGCAGTTCTTC,once,TRBJ2-1,TRBV5-1,NA
CASSTGTGGQTEAFF,TGTGCCAGCAGCACTGGGACAGGGGGCCAGACTGAAGCTTTCTTT,NA,TRBJ1-1,TRBV7-3,TRBD1
CASSLFSTGGVDEQYF,TGTGCCAGCAGTCTGTTCTCAACAGGCGGGGTAGACGAGCAGTACTTC,NA,TRBJ2-7,TRBV27,NA
CASSNSRAAPYNSPLHF,TGTGCCAGCAGCAACTCGAGGGCAGCGCCGTATAATTCACCCCTCCACTTT,NA,TRBJ1-6,TRBV14,NA
CASSYEGRGQETQYF,TGTGCCAGCAGTTACGAGGGGAGGGGACAAGAGACCCAGTACTTC,NA,TRBJ2-5,TRBV6-5,TRBD2
CASSVAGTDTQYF,TGTGCCAGCAGCGTAGCCGGCACAGATACGCAGTATTTT,NA,TRBJ2-3,TRBV9,NA
CASSRLAGGTGELFF,TGTGCCAGCAGTCGACTAGCGGGAGGCACCGGGGAGCTGTTTTTT,NA,TRBJ2-2,TRBV2,TRBD2
CASSLWAGGSGNQPQHF,TGTGCCAGCAGCTTGTGGGCAGGGGGCTCGGGAAATCAGCCCCAGCATTTT,NA,TRBJ1-5,TRBV5-8,TRBD1
CASSFTQRQGGYTF,TGTGCCAGCAGCTTCACTCAACGACAGGGAGGCTACACCTTC,NA,TRBJ1-2,TRBV5-5,TRBD1
CAIRRYGGERGNTEAFF,TGTGCCATCAGAAGATATGGGGGGGAACGTGGGAACACTGAAGCTTTCTTT,NA,TRBJ1-1,TRBV10-3,NA
CASRTSGRGRELFF,TGTGCCAGTAGGACTAGCGGGAGGGGTAGGGAGCTGTTTTTT,NA,TRBJ2-2,TRBV19,TRBD2
CASSLAVVKETQYF,TGTGCCAGCAGCTTAGCGGTAGTGAAAGAGACCCAGTACTTC,NA,TRBJ2-5,TRBV7-9,NA
CASSLNAGAGGRNEQFF,TGTGCCAGCAGCTTAAATGCGGGCGCGGGAGGGCGCAATGAGCAGTTCTTC,NA,TRBJ2-1,TRBV7-3,TRBD2
CASTPRGEGRTGAFF,TGTGCCAGCACCCCCAGGGGCGAAGGGAGAACAGGTGCTTTCTTT,many,TRBJ1-1,TRBV28,NA
CASSATGGDTGELFF,TGTGCCAGCAGCGCCACCGGGGGGGACACCGGGGAGCTGTTTTTT,NA,TRBJ2-2,TRBV9,TRBD2
CASSQRSGGSYNSPLHF,TGTGCCAGCAGCCAGAGGTCAGGGGGCTCCTATAATTCACCCCTCCACTTT,NA,TRBJ1-6,TRBV4-2,TRBD1
CASSYRGQGYTIYF,TGTGCCAGCAGTTACCGAGGACAAGGATACACCATATATTTT,NA,TRBJ1-3,TRBV6-2/TRBV6-3,NA
CASSPAGTSGAQQYF,TGCGCCAGCAGCCCGGCCGGGACTAGCGGGGCCCAGCAGTACTTC,NA,TRBJ2-7,TRBV4-1,TRBD2
CAISGLAVSSYNEQFF,TGTGCCATCAGTGGACTAGCGGTGAGCTCCTACAATGAGCAGTTCTTC,NA,TRBJ2-1,TRBV10-3,TRBD2
CAISEGGDSVGNTEAFF,TGTGCCATCAGTGAGGGGGGCGACTCAGTGGGGAACACTGAAGCTTTCTTT,NA,TRBJ1-1,TRBV10-3,NA
CSVRALNTEAFF,TGCAGCGTCAGGGCCCTGAACACTGAAGCTTTCTTT,NA,TRBJ1-1,TRBV29-1,NA
CASSPPGRSNQPQHF,TGTGCCAGCAGCCCCCCCGGTAGGAGTAATCAGCCCCAGCATTTT,NA,TRBJ1-5,TRBV7-9,NA
CASSLYLTPTRYGYTF,TGTGCCAGCAGCTTGTACCTGACACCTACCCGTTATGGCTACACCTTC,NA,TRBJ1-2,TRBV5-5,NA
CASSLSEGQAFF,TGTGCCAGTAGTCTTTCGGAGGGACAAGCTTTCTTT,NA,TRBJ1-1,TRBV19,NA
CASIQGLGANEQFF,TGTGCCAGCATACAGGGTTTGGGGGCAAATGAGCAGTTCTTC,NA,TRBJ2-1,TRBV2,NA
CASSLGTGADEKLFF,TGTGCCAGCAGCTTAGGAACAGGGGCTGATGAAAAACTGTTTTTT,NA,TRBJ1-4,TRBV7-9,TRBD1
CASSWLAGALNEQFF,TGTGCCAGCAGCTGGCTAGCGGGAGCCTTAAATGAGCAGTTCTTC,NA,TRBJ2-1,TRBV5-4,TRBD2
CASSLQGSETQYF,TGTGCCAGCAGTTTACAGGGAAGCGAGACCCAGTACTTC,NA,TRBJ2-5,TRBV6-5,NA
CASSAGLYRSGNTIYF,TGTGCCAGCAGCGCGGGACTGTACCGCTCTGGAAACACCATATATTTT,NA,TRBJ1-3,TRBV5-8,NA
CASRHRPRGYEQYF,TGTGCCAGCAGACACAGGCCTAGGGGCTACGAGCAGTACTTC,NA,TRBJ2-7,TRBV14,NA
CASSLAGLNEKLFF,TGTGCCAGCAGCTTGGCCGGTCTTAATGAAAAACTGTTTTTT,NA,TRBJ1-4,TRBV5-4,NA
CASSQERGGRRTDTQYF,TGCGCCAGCAGCCAAGAAAGGGGCGGGAGAAGGACAGATACGCAGTATTTT,NA,TRBJ2-3,TRBV4-1,TRBD2
CASSFRGMRGYTF,TGTGCCAGCAGTTTCAGGGGGATGAGGGGCTACACCTTC,NA,TRBJ1-2,TRBV27,TRBD1
CASSRDRGAYGYTF,TGTGCCAGCAGCCGGGACAGGGGGGCCTATGGCTACACCTTC,NA,TRBJ1-2,TRBV28,TRBD1
CASSLVASKVNEQFF,TGTGCCAGCAGCTTAGTGGCTAGTAAGGTCAATGAGCAGTTCTTC,once,TRBJ2-1,TRBV7-8,NA
CATSRRLEGYNEQFF,TGTGCCACCAGCAGACGACTAGAAGGCTACAATGAGCAGTTCTTC,NA,TRBJ2-1,TRBV15,NA
CASSETSGSDQETQYF,TGCGCCAGCAGCGAGACTAGCGGGAGTGATCAAGAGACCCAGTACTTC,NA,TRBJ2-5,TRBV5-1,TRBD2
CASSEDRGFRSPNQPQHF,TGCGCCAGCAGTGAGGACAGGGGGTTCCGGTCCCCGAATCAGCCCCAGCATTTT,NA,TRBJ1-5,TRBV10-2,TRBD1